This T cell receptor (beta chain) was identified during a study of monozygotic twins with inflammatory bowel disease. The blood volume drawn from each donor was around 2.6 ml. TCRdb re-called the 5' RACE reads and shows each CDR3 protein once, DNA omitted. The table counts about 140,000 distinct CDR3 sequences; roughly 1.2% lies in the top ten. Germline CDR1 reads KGHDR; CDR2 reads SFDVKD. This CDR3 is 16 amino acids long. V is TRBV24-1 and J is TRBJ2-5; the TCRdb D gene call, TRBD2, has no DNA to confirm it. This receptor was identified in a human donor with ulcerative colitis or Crohn's disease, or a healthy co-twin of an affected twin (not recorded which). The sample was blood. The CDR3 region is CATSDALGLLGETQYF.